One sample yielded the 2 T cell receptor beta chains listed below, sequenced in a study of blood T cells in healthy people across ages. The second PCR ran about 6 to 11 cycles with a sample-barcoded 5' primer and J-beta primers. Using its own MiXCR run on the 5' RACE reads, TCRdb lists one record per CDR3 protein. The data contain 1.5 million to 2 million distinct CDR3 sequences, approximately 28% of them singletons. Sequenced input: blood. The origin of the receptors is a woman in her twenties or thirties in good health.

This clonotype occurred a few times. This CDR3 is CAWSPWGEETQYF. The CDR3 region has the DNA TGTGCCTGGAGTCCCTGGGGGGAAGAGACCCAGTACTTC. V and J are TRBV30 and TRBJ2-5; tentatively, D is TRBD2 (6 bases). Germline V gene lookup returns CDR1 GTSNPN and CDR2 SVGIG (reference sequence). V was shortened by 2 bases and J by 3 bases, with 10 bases between the two germline ends. The CDR3 loop spans 13 amino acids.

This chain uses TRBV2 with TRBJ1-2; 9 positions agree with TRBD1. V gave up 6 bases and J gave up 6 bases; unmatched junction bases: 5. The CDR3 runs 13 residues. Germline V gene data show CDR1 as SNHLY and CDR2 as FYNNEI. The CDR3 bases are TGTGCCAGCAGAGGACAGGGGATCAATGGCTACACCTTC. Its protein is CASRGQGINGYTF.